This TCR beta chain was sequenced in a study of blood T cell repertoires in COVID-19. Study background: Material from acute and convalescent COVID-19 was sourced from the United States, Italy and Spain. PBMCs, B-cell-depleted T cells, or T cells were the source of the cDNA or gDNA that made up the material.

In germline, CDR1 is LNHDA, CDR2 SQIVND (reference sequence). V gave up 3 bases and J gave up 7 bases, with 16 bases separating them. This CDR3 is 15 amino acids long. In the original processing: Estimation of nucleated cell counts was performed using reference gene primer amplification. Clones were sequenced by immunoSEQ multiplex PCR, and TCRdb holds only the in-frame ones, with some missing. The V and J calls and clone size come from that table; D and trimming were worked out from the DNA. The sample holds some 80,000 clones, under 80% seen once. V usage is TRBV19 and J usage is TRBJ2-1; D perhaps matches TRBD2 (7 bases). Input material: peripheral blood. The receptor was isolated from a woman older than 75 with active or convalescent COVID-19. The CDR3 DNA reads TGTGCCAGTAGTATCAGGGGAGGGGGGTTGAATGAGCAGTTCTTC. It is translated as CASSIRGGGLNEQFF.